Many counts were recorded for the clone carrying this T cell receptor beta chain. As yet, its antigen is unknown. The sample belongs to a study of neurological immune-mediated disorders. Findings and caveats of the study: The highest TCR clonal expansion occurred in HTLV-1-associated myelopathy; multiple sclerosis fell below healthy controls.

Germline values: CDR1 SQVTM, CDR2 ANQGSEA. Between the trimmed V and J ends, which lost 3 bases and 4 bases, there was a span of 13 bases. There are 14 residues in the CDR3. Documented time point: technical triplicate 1. Where libraries were unsorted, they were derived from 2 million PBMCs stored at -80 degrees C. The cDNA was synthesized by 5'RACE incorporating 10-nucleotide random UMIs. TCRdb fed the 5' RACE reads into MiXCR, producing one record per CDR3 protein. In the table there are some 38,000 distinct CDR3 sequences, 8.5% to 14% of which are singletons. The clonotype originates from a man in his 60s with HTLV-1-associated myelopathy (HAM/TSP). The rearrangement uses TRBV29-1 and TRBJ2-1, with D unresolved. Input material: PBMCs. DNA of the CDR3: TGCAGCGTTGATCAGCCAGCAAGATACAATGAGCAGTTCTTC. Encoded protein: CSVDQPARYNEQFF.